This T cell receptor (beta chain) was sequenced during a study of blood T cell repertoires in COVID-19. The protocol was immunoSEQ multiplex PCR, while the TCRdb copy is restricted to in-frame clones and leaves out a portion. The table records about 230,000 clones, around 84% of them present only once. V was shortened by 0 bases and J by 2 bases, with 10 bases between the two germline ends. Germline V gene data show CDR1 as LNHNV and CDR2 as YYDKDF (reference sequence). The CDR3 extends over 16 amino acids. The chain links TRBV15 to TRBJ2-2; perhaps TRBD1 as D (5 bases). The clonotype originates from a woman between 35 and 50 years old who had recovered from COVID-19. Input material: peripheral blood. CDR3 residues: CATSRDLGANTGELFF. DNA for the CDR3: TGTGCCACCAGCAGAGATTTAGGGGCCAACACCGGGGAGCTGTTTTTT.